This T cell receptor (beta chain) derives from a study of blood T cells in healthy people across ages. There were at least 5.5 micrograms of total RNA extracted from every sample. Points on this clonotype: No antigen is known for it.

Points from the study as a whole: Naive T cell percentage showed a strong correlation with the diversity of TCR beta.

A J-beta primer mix and a sample-barcoded 5' primer were used in a second PCR of about 7 to 12 cycles. Each cDNA molecule carried a tag from a template-switch adaptor that contained 12 random nucleotides. TCRdb analysed the 5' RACE reads with MiXCR anew, one entry per CDR3 protein. The profile shows approximately 600,000 distinct CDR3 sequences, roughly 58% of them singletons. CDR1 SQVTM and CDR2 ANQGSEA come from the germline V gene. V was cut by 4 bases and J by 11 bases, with 9 bases left in between. The CDR3 extends over 10 amino acids. This chain links TRBV29-1 with TRBJ2-1, with D possibly matching TRBD2 (5 bases). The origin of this receptor is a man aged 60 to 75 in good health. The specimen sequenced was blood. Here the CDR3 DNA reads TGCAGCGTTGGAAAGCGGAAGCAGTTCTTC. It codes for CSVGKRKQFF.